Listed here are 31 T cell receptor beta chains from one sample, sequenced in a study of blood T cell repertoires in COVID-19. Sequencing was performed with immunoSEQ multiplex PCR; in TCRdb, only in-frame clones are kept and a portion is missing. Of under 20,000 clones listed, 75% to 85% are singletons. The sample was peripheral blood. The source of these receptors is an elderly man with active COVID-19.

The V and J genes are TRBV24-1 and TRBJ2-7, with 7 positions matching TRBD1. With 4 bases clipped from V and 8 bases from J, the junction kept 1 base outside the gene matches. CDR3 length: 11 amino acids. CDR1 is KGHDR, CDR2 SFDVKD, per germline. DNA for the CDR3: TGTGCCACCAGTGAGACAGGGAAGCAGTACTTC. Amino acid sequence: CATSETGKQYF.

The chain has TRBV27 and TRBJ2-7, with D unclear. From germline, CDR1 is MNHEY and CDR2 SMNVEV (reference sequence). The CDR3 is made up of 11 amino acids. Trimming took 3 bases from V and 4 from J, leaving 4 bases between them. For the CDR3, the DNA is TGTGCCAGCAGTTTCAGATACGAGCAGTACTTC. Its protein is CASSFRYEQYF.

This clone appeared once. The CDR3 nucleotides are TGTGCCAGCAGTTACTCAGGGAGGGGGGAACAGCCCCAGCATTTT. Translated, it gives CASSYSGRGEQPQHF. The chain is built from TRBV6-6 and TRBJ1-5; a weak D match, TRBD1 (6 bases). This CDR3 comprises 15 residues. The V gene lost 0 bases and the J gene lost 7 bases, with 13 bases spanning the gap. CDR1 MNHNY and CDR2 SVGAGI come from the germline V gene (reference sequence).

V is TRBV24-1 and J is TRBJ2-5; D perhaps matches TRBD1 (6 bases). The germline V and J ends were trimmed by 2 bases and 5 bases, with 17 bases remaining between them. The CDR3 runs to 16 residues. CDR1 KGHDR and CDR2 SFDVKD come from the germline V gene. CDR3 coding DNA: TGTGCCACCAGTGATTACGTGGGGGCCGAGGGGGAGACCCAGTACTTC. This translates into CATSDYVGAEGETQYF.

V is TRBV11-2 and J is TRBJ2-3, with D possibly TRBD2 on 6 matching bases. V lost 0 bases and J 13 bases, leaving 8 bases between the germline ends. The CDR3 is made up of 11 amino acids. Per germline, CDR1 SGHAT and CDR2 FQNNGV. CDR3 sequence (DNA): TGTGCCAGCAGCTTAGATCGGACTAAGTATTTT. This sequence encodes CASSLDRTKYF.

V usage is TRBV28 and J usage is TRBJ1-4; D may be TRBD1 (6 bases). CDR1 and CDR2 (germline): MDHEN, SYDVKM. The CDR3 has 14 amino acids. V lost 2 bases and J 8 bases, leaving 12 bases between the germline ends. The DNA of the CDR3 is TGTGCCAGCAGTTTAGGGGGCGTGACGGAAAAACTGTTTTTT. This gives the protein CASSLGGVTEKLFF.

The chain's CDR3 is CASRTGDRTFF. CDR3 sequence (DNA): TGCGCCAGCAGGACGGGGGATCGGACTTTCTTT. The V gene is TRBV10-2, the J gene TRBJ1-1; D perhaps matches TRBD1 (5 bases). Germline CDR1 is WSHSY and CDR2 is SAAADI. This CDR3 region has 11 residues. The ends were cut back, 6 bases at V and 12 bases at J, with 14 bases in the middle.

This sequence joins TRBV9 and TRBJ2-5; weak D call: TRBD2 (7 bases). V was cut by 0 bases and J by 3 bases, with 21 bases left in between. The CDR3 sequence is 18 residues long. Germline V gives CDR1 SGDLS, CDR2 YYNGEE. The chain's CDR3 is CASSVEEYGGLGEETQYF. CDR3 nucleotides: TGTGCCAGCAGCGTAGAGGAGTACGGGGGGCTGGGAGAAGAGACCCAGTACTTC. Full variable domain (rest looked up from reference TRBV9 and TRBJ2-5): DSGVTQTPKHLITATGQRVTLRCSPRSGDLSVYWYQQSLDQGLQFLIQYYNGEERAKGNILERFSAQQFPDLHSELNLSSLELGDSALYFCASSVEEYGGLGEETQYFGPGTRLLVL.

The rearrangement joins TRBV28 to TRBJ1-3, with TRBD1 as a possible D gene (6 bases). The ends were cut back, 3 bases at V and 0 bases at J, with 15 bases in the middle. There are 17 residues in the CDR3. CDR1 is MDHEN and CDR2 is SYDVKM in the germline V gene. CDR3 DNA sequence: TGTGCCAGCAGTTTCCAGGGGAGGGCGAGCTCTGGAAACACCATATATTTT. Its translation is CASSFQGRASSGNTIYF.

The genes are TRBV28 and TRBJ2-5; maybe TRBD1 (6 bases). V was cut by 4 bases and J by 2 bases, with 11 bases left in between. Germline values: CDR1 MDHEN, CDR2 SYDVKM. This CDR3 region has 14 residues. CDR3 DNA sequence: TGTGCCAGCAGTTCGGGACACCTGCAAGAGACCCAGTACTTC. This codes for CASSSGHLQETQYF.

This chain joins TRBV30 and TRBJ1-2; TRBD1 is a possible D gene (5 bases). Germline V gives CDR1 GTSNPN, CDR2 SVGIG (reference sequence). CDR3 length equals 15 residues. Between the trimmed V and J ends, which lost 7 bases and 2 bases, there was a span of 20 bases. The CDR3 sequence: CAFRNLRGRNYGYTF. DNA for the CDR3: TGTGCCTTCCGCAACCTAAGGGGAAGAAACTATGGCTACACCTTC.

The gene calls are TRBV3-1 (or the pseudogene TRBV3-2) and TRBJ1-2; weak D call: TRBD1 (6 bases). The germline V gene has CDR1 LGHDT and CDR2 YNNKEL (reference sequence). V lost 1 base, J lost 8 bases, and 8 bases lay in between. CDR3 length: 12 amino acids. The CDR3 DNA is TGTGCCAGCAGCCAAGTACAGGGAGGCTACACCTTC. Its translation is CASSQVQGGYTF.

The genes are TRBV6-2 or TRBV6-3 and TRBJ2-1, with 12 positions matching TRBD2. This CDR3 comprises 17 residues. Losses at the gene ends were 1 base for V and 4 bases for J; bases not matched to a gene: 5. Germline loops: CDR1 MNHEY, CDR2 SVGEGT. The CDR3 bases are TGTGCCAGCAGTTACTTAGAAGGACTAGCGGGGTACAATGAGCAGTTCTTC. This sequence encodes CASSYLEGLAGYNEQFF.

The J gene is TRBJ2-2, the V gene TRBV7-9; 9 nucleotides match TRBD1. Germline V gene lookup returns CDR1 SEHNR and CDR2 FQNEAQ (reference sequence). The CDR3 runs to 17 residues. Trimming took 1 base from V and 6 from J; bases not matched to a gene: 9. Here the CDR3 DNA reads TGTGCCAGCAGCTTAGGGAACCGGGACAGGGATTCCGGGGAGCTGTTTTTT. This translates into CASSLGNRDRDSGELFF.

This chain links TRBV18 with TRBJ2-3; 9 bases align to TRBD1. Germline values: CDR1 KGHSH, CDR2 LQKENI. The CDR3 has 16 amino acids. The J segment lost 10 bases and the V segment lost 3 bases, leaving 14 bases of the junction unmatched. This chain's CDR3 is CASSPPGQGSKSAQYF. DNA for the CDR3: TGTGCCAGCTCACCTCCTGGACAGGGGTCCAAATCTGCGCAGTATTTT.

The chain uses TRBV6-6 and TRBJ2-7; TRBD2 might be the D (6 bases). V shed 5 bases and J shed 0 bases, with 8 bases lying between them. Germline assignment: CDR1 MNHNY and CDR2 SVGAGI (reference sequence). The CDR3 is 13 residues long. CDR3 region: CASSMGLSYEQYF. In nucleotides, the CDR3 is TGTGCCAGCAGTATGGGACTCTCCTACGAGCAGTACTTC.

This chain uses TRBV6-1 with TRBJ1-2; 7 bases map to TRBD1. Germline V gene lookup returns CDR1 MNHNS and CDR2 SASEGT. The V and J ends lost 3 bases and 4 bases, in that order; junction bases with no gene match: 5. The CDR3 has 14 amino acids. The CDR3 reads CASSEGTAFYGYTF. CDR3 bases: TGTGCCAGCAGTGAGGGGACAGCATTCTATGGCTACACCTTC.

The chain carries TRBV7-2 and TRBJ1-3; the match to TRBD1 covers 11 bases. Trimming took 3 bases from V and 2 from J; bases not matched to a gene: 6. This CDR3 is built from 17 residues. The germline V gene has CDR1 SGHTA and CDR2 FQGNSA. The chain's CDR3 is CASSLAGTGGTGNTIYF. CDR3 coding DNA: TGTGCCAGCAGCTTGGCGGGGACAGGGGGAACTGGAAACACCATATATTTT. Full variable domain (outside the CDR3, taken from reference TRBV7-2 and TRBJ1-3): GAGVSQSPSNKVTEKGKDVELRCDPISGHTALYWYRQSLGQGLEFLIYFQGNSAPDKSGLPSDRFSAERTGGSVSTLTIQRTQQEDSAVYLCASSLAGTGGTGNTIYFGEGSWLTVV.

This clone was counted only a few times. The chain joins TRBV18 to TRBJ2-3; TRBD2 matches 13 bases. Germline loops: CDR1 KGHSH, CDR2 LQKENI. J lost 4 bases, V lost 9 bases, and 7 bases had no gene match. This CDR3 region has 15 residues. CDR3 amino acids: CASRPGLAGSDTQYF. Here the CDR3 DNA reads TGTGCCAGTCGACCGGGACTAGCGGGGTCAGATACGCAGTATTTT.

This clone was picked up one time. The chain combines TRBV30 with TRBJ1-6; tentatively, D is TRBD1 (5 bases). Germline V lookup: CDR1 GTSNPN, CDR2 SVGIG (reference sequence). V lost 4 bases and J 0 bases, leaving 7 bases between the germline ends. This CDR3 is 14 amino acids long. The CDR3, as DNA: TGTGCCTGGATGGGGGGCTCCTATAATTCACCCCTCCACTTT. The encoded protein is CAWMGGSYNSPLHF.

The chain recombines TRBV4-2 with TRBJ1-2, with 8 nucleotides matching TRBD1. This CDR3 has 15 residues. Germline values: CDR1 LGHNA, CDR2 YNFKEQ. The V gene end was trimmed by 0 bases and the J gene end by 7 bases; junction bases not matched to a gene: 7. The CDR3 sequence: CASSQENTGGFGYTF. The CDR3 DNA reads as TGTGCCAGCAGCCAAGAGAACACAGGGGGTTTTGGCTACACCTTC.

The chain uses TRBV27 and TRBJ2-7; D may be TRBD1 (6 bases). CDR3 size: 14 residues. Per germline, CDR1 MNHEY and CDR2 SMNVEV (reference sequence). Trimming took off 8 bases at V and 3 bases at J, with 17 bases between the two ends. The CDR3 loop reads CASGATGRNYEQYF. The DNA of the CDR3 is TGTGCCAGCGGAGCTACAGGGCGAAACTACGAGCAGTACTTC.

On this clone itself: The junction departs from the called germline gene at one end, perhaps through a read error. V and J are TRBV29-1 and TRBJ1-2, with no clear D. This CDR3 comprises 11 residues. CDR1 is SQVTM, CDR2 ANQGSEA, per germline. The CDR3 loop reads CSVEEISDYTF. CDR3 sequence (DNA): TGCAGCGTCGAAGAGATAAGCGACTACACCTTC.

This clone has only one observation. The gene calls are TRBV5-1 and TRBJ2-3, with 8 bases fitting TRBD2. CDR1 SGHRS and CDR2 YFSETQ come from the germline V gene. The CDR3 spans 14 residues. The junction had 2 bases not matched to a gene; V was cut back by 3 bases and J by 2 bases. The CDR3 coding sequence is TGCGCCAGCAGCTCCGGGGGGGTCACAGATACGCAGTATTTT. It is translated as CASSSGGVTDTQYF.

The genes are TRBV9 and TRBJ2-3; D remains ambiguous. The CDR3 length is 13 residues. Germline V gene sequence: CDR1 SGDLS, CDR2 YYNGEE. V was shortened by 4 bases and J by 5 bases, with 11 bases between the two germline ends. CDR3 sequence reads: CASSPRLKDTQYF. DNA of the CDR3: TGTGCCAGCAGCCCGCGACTCAAAGATACGCAGTATTTT.

V and J are TRBV7-9 and TRBJ1-2; the match to TRBD1 covers 10 bases. The CDR3 sequence is 14 residues long. Trimming took 1 base from V and 4 from J; bases not matched to a gene: 0. Germline CDR1 SEHNR, CDR2 FQNEAQ (reference sequence). This chain's CDR3 is CASSLGQGAYGYTF. The CDR3 coding sequence is TGTGCCAGCAGCTTAGGACAGGGGGCCTATGGCTACACCTTC.

This clone was seen once. V is TRBV18 and J is TRBJ1-1; TRBD1 agrees at 8 bases. The CDR3 has 14 amino acids. Germline assignment: CDR1 KGHSH and CDR2 LQKENI. V was pared by 3 bases and J by 4 bases, with 4 bases of the junction left unmatched. The CDR3: CASSPDRDGTEAFF. DNA for the CDR3: TGTGCCAGCTCACCGGACAGGGATGGCACTGAAGCTTTCTTT.

The J gene is TRBJ2-2, the V gene TRBV30, with D tentatively TRBD2 (5 bases). Looked up from germline, CDR1 is GTSNPN and CDR2 is SVGIG (reference sequence). The CDR3 runs to 12 residues. Trimming shortened V by 2 bases and J by 5 bases, and 6 bases separated the two germline ends. The CDR3 coding sequence is TGTGCCTGGAGTTGGAGGACCGGGGAGCTGTTTTTT. Encoded protein: CAWSWRTGELFF.

The chain employs TRBV28 and TRBJ2-1; the match to TRBD2 covers 8 bases. The germline CDR1 and CDR2 sequences are MDHEN and SYDVKM. Trimming took 6 bases from V and 0 from J; bases not matched to a gene: 4. This CDR3 contains 15 residues. The CDR3 protein is CASRVAGPSYNEQFF. CDR3 in DNA: TGTGCCAGCAGGGTAGCGGGACCCTCCTACAATGAGCAGTTCTTC.

This sequence joins TRBV19 and TRBJ2-1; TRBD1 might be the D (6 bases). This CDR3 has 14 residues. V was clipped by 6 bases and J by 7 bases, with 16 bases between them. CDR1 and CDR2 (germline): LNHDA, SQIVND (reference sequence). CDR3 loop: CASRGYVGTNEQFF. The DNA for the CDR3 is TGTGCCAGTAGGGGATATGTGGGGACAAATGAGCAGTTCTTC.

V usage is TRBV6-2 or TRBV6-3 and J usage is TRBJ2-7; 9 positions match TRBD2. From germline, CDR1 is MNHEY and CDR2 SVGEGT. J gave up 6 bases and V 3 bases, and 9 bases lay outside the gene matches. This CDR3 is 15 amino acids long. The CDR3 loop reads CASSYGISGSSEQYF. CDR3 nucleotide sequence: TGTGCCAGCAGTTATGGAATTAGCGGGAGTTCCGAGCAGTACTTC.